Listed below are T cell receptor beta chains from one sample, sequenced in a study of OX40 agonist ivuxolimab in advanced cancers. Libraries were prepared by immunoSEQ multiplex PCR; TCRdb keeps only in-frame clonotypes and omits some of them. The sample contains tens of thousands of clones, about 85% of which appear only once. Sequenced here: CD4+ or CD8+ T cells sorted from blood, sampled in a trial of the OX40 agonist ivuxolimab. These receptor sequences come from an adult with an advanced solid tumor such as melanoma, head and neck, liver or kidney cancer. CDR3s include the opening cysteine and the closing phenylalanine or tryptophan. The D gene is left open where the match is weak. Expanded clones get a size class; other rows say once, few or many, or leave the size out.

clone_size	v_call	j_call	d_call	cdr3_aa	cdr3_nt
.	TRBV14	TRBJ2-6	TRBD1	CASSQGRDRGRAGANVLTF	TGTGCCAGCAGCCAAGGCCGGGACAGGGGGAGGGCTGGGGCCAACGTCCTGACTTTC
.	TRBV18	TRBJ2-5	.	CASTKEDQETQYF	TGTGCCAGCACAAAAGAAGACCAAGAGACCCAGTACTTC
.	TRBV19	TRBJ1-1	.	CASSRGGGRRNTEAFF	TGTGCCAGTAGTCGGGGCGGGGGGCGGAGAAACACTGAAGCTTTCTTT
.	TRBV30	TRBJ2-3	TRBD2	CAWSKGLAGVTDTQYF	TGTGCCTGGAGCAAGGGACTAGCGGGAGTAACAGATACGCAGTATTTT
.	TRBV30	TRBJ2-3	.	CAWSVRDNTQYF	TGTGCCTGGAGTGTACGGGACAATACGCAGTATTTT
.	TRBV7-2	TRBJ2-7	TRBD1	CASRSSPPGQRFYEQYF	TGTGCCAGCAGATCCAGCCCACCGGGACAGAGATTCTACGAGCAGTACTTC
.	TRBV9	TRBJ2-5	TRBD1	CASSGTGQKETQYF	TGTGCCAGCAGCGGGACAGGACAAAAAGAGACCCAGTACTTC
.	TRBV6-1	TRBJ2-3	TRBD1	CASNPWTGLTDTQYF	TGTGCCAGCAACCCGTGGACAGGACTCACAGATACGCAGTATTTT
.	TRBV21-1	TRBJ2-1	.	CASTSKGEGGLDNEQFF	TGTGCCAGCACATCGAAGGGGGAAGGGGGACTGGATAATGAGCAGTTCTTC
.	TRBV7-7	TRBJ2-5	TRBD2	CASSPIQIGGNQETQYF	TGTGCCAGCAGCCCCATACAGATCGGGGGGAACCAAGAGACCCAGTACTTC
.	TRBV13	TRBJ2-7	.	CASSLGRNYEQYF	TGTGCCAGCAGCTTAGGCCGGAACTACGAGCAGTACTTC
few	TRBV5-8	TRBJ2-7	.	CASSLFGRGWEQYF	TGTGCCAGCAGCTTGTTTGGCAGGGGATGGGAGCAGTACTTC